This T cell receptor (beta chain) was recovered during a study of regulatory T cells in long-lasting Graves disease. Whole-study findings and limits: Favoring TRBV28, TRBJ1-2 and TRBJ2-5 was a feature seen in persistent disease.

There are many counts of this clonotype. Its target is unknown. Stated time point: newly diagnosed GD, antithyroid drugs for less than 3 months. PBMC RNA was the source of the TCR library. Arm-PCR with iRepertoire HTBI primers amplified the CDR3 regions for these TCR beta libraries. TCRdb re-called the multiplex PCR reads through MiXCR, storing one row per CDR3 protein. The sample shows approximately 470,000 distinct CDR3 sequences, around 15% of them seen only once. V gave up 3 bases and J gave up 8 bases; unmatched junction bases: 13. Per the germline V gene, CDR1 is DFQATT and CDR2 is SNEGSKA (reference sequence). The CDR3 loop spans 15 amino acids. The sample also formed part of further work on T cells in Graves' hyperthyroidism and ophthalmopathy.

The material sequenced was peripheral blood mononuclear cells (PBMCs), taken at new diagnosis, from a patient treated with antithyroid drugs. This receptor was taken from a man aged 40-55 years with Graves disease. This chain links TRBV20-1 with TRBJ2-1; 7 nucleotides align to TRBD1. CDR3 protein: CSARGVGGAFYEQFF. CDR3 sequence (DNA): TGCAGTGCTAGGGGGGTAGGGGGCGCCTTCTATGAGCAGTTCTTC.